This T cell receptor (beta chain) stems from a study of blood T cell repertoires in COVID-19. On the study more broadly: Nucleic acid was either cDNA or gDNA, and it came from T cells, B-cell-depleted T cells, or PBMCs.

Under the authors' procedure: Amplification with reference gene primers provided the estimates of nucleated cell counts. This table comes from immunoSEQ multiplex PCR, and its TCRdb copy is limited to in-frame clones, with some not included. The V and J calls and clone size are taken from that table; D and trimming were inferred from the DNA. The sample carries 300,000 to 450,000 clones, around 87% recorded once. The trim removed 3 bases at V and 2 bases at J, leaving 6 bases unmatched. Germline V gene lookup returns CDR1 MNHNS and CDR2 SASEGT. The length of the CDR3 is 16 residues. This chain joins TRBV6-1 and TRBJ2-3; 9 bases line up with TRBD2. The sequencing sample was made of peripheral blood. This receptor was obtained from a human donor in a cohort sampled during active COVID-19. The DNA for the CDR3 is TGTGCCAGCAGTGACCAGGCGGGGGGGGCCACAGATACGCAGTATTTT. It codes for CASSDQAGGATDTQYF.